This T cell receptor (beta chain) was sequenced in a study of response to subunit inactivated influenza vaccine. Notes on the study in general: The authors put forward the suggestion that each seasonal influenza vaccination may bring in only a limited number of new T cells.

With 4 bases removed from V and 5 bases from J, the gap between germline ends came to 15 bases. This CDR3 has 15 amino acids. Germline lookup yields CDR1 ENHRY and CDR2 SYGVKD. TCRdb itself ran the RT-PCR reads through MiXCR, one entry per CDR3 protein. This sample has fewer than 650,000 distinct CDR3 sequences; 10% to 15% occur once, and the top ten carry around 14%. Concerning this clonotype itself: Its antigen is unknown.

V and J are TRBV10-3 and TRBJ2-1; weak D call: TRBD1 (6 bases). This receptor was identified in a man aged 45-65 years who received an inactivated influenza vaccine. Sequencing used PBMCs from blood, obtained roughly 45 days after vaccination. The DNA of the CDR3 is TGTGCCATCAGTGCCCTACGGGACAACAACAATGAGCAGTTCTTC. Encoded protein: CAISALRDNNNEQFF.